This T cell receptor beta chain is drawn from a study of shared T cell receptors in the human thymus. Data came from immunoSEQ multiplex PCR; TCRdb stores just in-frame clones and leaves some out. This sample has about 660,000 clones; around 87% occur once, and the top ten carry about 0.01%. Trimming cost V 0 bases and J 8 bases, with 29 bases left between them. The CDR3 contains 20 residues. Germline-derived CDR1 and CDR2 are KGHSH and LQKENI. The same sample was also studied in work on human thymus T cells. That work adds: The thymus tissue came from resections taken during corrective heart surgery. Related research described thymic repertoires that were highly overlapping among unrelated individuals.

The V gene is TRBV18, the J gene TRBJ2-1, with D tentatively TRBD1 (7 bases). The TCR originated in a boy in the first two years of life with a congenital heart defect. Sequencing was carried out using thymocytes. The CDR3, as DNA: TGTGCCAGCTCACCACCACGGGCCAGGGGGGCTCTAAAGGGAGGCCATGAGCAGTTCTTC. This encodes CASSPPRARGALKGGHEQFF.